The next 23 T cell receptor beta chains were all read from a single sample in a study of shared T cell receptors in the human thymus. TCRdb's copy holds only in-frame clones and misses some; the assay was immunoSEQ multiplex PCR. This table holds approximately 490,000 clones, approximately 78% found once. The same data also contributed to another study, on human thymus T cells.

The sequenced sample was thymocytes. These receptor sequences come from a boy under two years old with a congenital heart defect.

The CDR3 sequence is CASSLETGGNQPQHF. In nucleotides, the CDR3 is TGTGCCAGCAGCTTAGAAACGGGAGGGAATCAGCCCCAGCATTTT. The chain couples TRBV11-2 to TRBJ1-5, with D unresolved. The V and J ends lost 0 bases and 4 bases respectively, with 10 bases between them. Per the germline V gene, CDR1 is SGHAT and CDR2 is FQNNGV. The CDR3 has 15 amino acids.

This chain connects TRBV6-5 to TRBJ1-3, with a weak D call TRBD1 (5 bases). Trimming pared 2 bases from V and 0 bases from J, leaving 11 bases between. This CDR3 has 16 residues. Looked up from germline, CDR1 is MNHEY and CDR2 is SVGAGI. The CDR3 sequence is CASSYGAGLSGNTIYF. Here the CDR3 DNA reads TGTGCCAGCAGTTACGGGGCAGGGCTCTCTGGAAACACCATATATTTT.

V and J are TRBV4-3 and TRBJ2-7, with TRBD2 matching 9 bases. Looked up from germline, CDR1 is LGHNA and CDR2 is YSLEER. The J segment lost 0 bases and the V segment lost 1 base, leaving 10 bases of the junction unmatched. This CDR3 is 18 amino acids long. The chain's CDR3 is CASSQVNPPGLASYEQYF. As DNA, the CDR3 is TGCGCCAGCAGCCAAGTTAACCCCCCGGGACTAGCCTCCTACGAGCAGTACTTC.

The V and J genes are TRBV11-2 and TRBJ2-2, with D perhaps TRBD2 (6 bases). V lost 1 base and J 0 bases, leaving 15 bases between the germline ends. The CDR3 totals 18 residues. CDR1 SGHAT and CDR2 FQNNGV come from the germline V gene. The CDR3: CASSLAEAGSSNTGELFF. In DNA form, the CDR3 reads TGTGCCAGCAGCTTAGCAGAAGCCGGGAGCTCGAACACCGGGGAGCTGTTTTTT.

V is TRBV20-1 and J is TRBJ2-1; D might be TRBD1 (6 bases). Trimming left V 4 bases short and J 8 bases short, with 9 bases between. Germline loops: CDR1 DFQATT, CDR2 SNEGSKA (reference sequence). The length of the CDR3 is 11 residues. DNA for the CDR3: TGCAGTGCTATCAGGGGCGATGAGCAGTTCTTC. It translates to CSAIRGDEQFF.

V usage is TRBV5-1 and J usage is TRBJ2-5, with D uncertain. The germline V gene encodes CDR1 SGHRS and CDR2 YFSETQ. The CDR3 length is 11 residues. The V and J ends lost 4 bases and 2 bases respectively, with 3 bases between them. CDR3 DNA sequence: TGCGCCAGCAGCCAGCAAGAGACCCAGTACTTC. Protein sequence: CASSQQETQYF.

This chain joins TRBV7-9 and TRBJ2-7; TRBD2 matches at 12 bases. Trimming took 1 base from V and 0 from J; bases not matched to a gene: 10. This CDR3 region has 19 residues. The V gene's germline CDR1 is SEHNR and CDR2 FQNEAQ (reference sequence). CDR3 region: CASSLESSGRVTRSYEQYF. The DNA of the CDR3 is TGTGCCAGCAGCTTAGAATCTAGCGGGAGGGTAACCCGCTCCTACGAGCAGTACTTC.

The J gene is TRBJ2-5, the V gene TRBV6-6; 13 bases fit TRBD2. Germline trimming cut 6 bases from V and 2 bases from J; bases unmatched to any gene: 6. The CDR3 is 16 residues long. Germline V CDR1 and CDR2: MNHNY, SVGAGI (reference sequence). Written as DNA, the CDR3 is TGTGCCAGCAGGCCAGGGACTAGCGGGACGCAAGAGACCCAGTACTTC. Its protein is CASRPGTSGTQETQYF.

The CDR3 DNA reads as TGCGCCAGCAGCCAAGAGAGACTAGCGGGCCCCACCTCCTACGAGCAGTACTTC. Protein: CASSQERLAGPTSYEQYF. This chain connects TRBV4-3 to TRBJ2-7, with 10 bases matching TRBD2. The V gene's germline CDR1 is LGHNA and CDR2 YSLEER. V lost 0 bases, J lost 0 bases, and 8 bases stayed unmatched. This CDR3 region has 18 residues.

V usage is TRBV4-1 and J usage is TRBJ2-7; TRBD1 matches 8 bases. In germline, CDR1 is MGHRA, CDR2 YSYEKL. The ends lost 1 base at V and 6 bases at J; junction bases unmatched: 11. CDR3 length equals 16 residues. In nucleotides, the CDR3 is TGCGCCAGCAGCCAAGCCGCAGGGGGCGGTTTAGGCGAGCAGTACTTC. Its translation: CASSQAAGGGLGEQYF.

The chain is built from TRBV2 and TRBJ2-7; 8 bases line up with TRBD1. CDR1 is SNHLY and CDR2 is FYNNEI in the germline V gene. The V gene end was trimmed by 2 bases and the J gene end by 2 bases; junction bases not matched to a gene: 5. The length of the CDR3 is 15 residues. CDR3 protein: CASSEPGQAPYEQYF. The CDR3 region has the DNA TGTGCCAGCAGTGAACCGGGACAGGCCCCCTACGAGCAGTACTTC. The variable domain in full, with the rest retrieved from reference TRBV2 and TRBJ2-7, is EPEVTQTPSHQVTQMGQEVILRCVPISNHLYFYWYRQILGQKVEFLVSFYNNEISEKSEIFDDQFSVERPDGSNFTLKIRSTKLEDSAMYFCASSEPGQAPYEQYFGPGTRLTVT.

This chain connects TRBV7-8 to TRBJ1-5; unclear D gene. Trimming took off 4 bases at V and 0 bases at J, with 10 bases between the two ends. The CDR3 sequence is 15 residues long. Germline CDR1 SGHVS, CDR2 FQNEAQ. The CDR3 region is CASSSRGGSNQPQHF. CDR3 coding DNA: TGTGCCAGCAGCTCTAGAGGCGGTAGCAATCAGCCCCAGCATTTT.

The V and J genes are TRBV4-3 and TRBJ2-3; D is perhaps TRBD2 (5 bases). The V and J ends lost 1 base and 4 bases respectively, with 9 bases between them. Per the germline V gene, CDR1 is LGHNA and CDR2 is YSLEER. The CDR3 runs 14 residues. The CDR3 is CASSQAGSADTQYF. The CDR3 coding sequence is TGCGCCAGCAGCCAAGCGGGGAGCGCAGATACGCAGTATTTT.

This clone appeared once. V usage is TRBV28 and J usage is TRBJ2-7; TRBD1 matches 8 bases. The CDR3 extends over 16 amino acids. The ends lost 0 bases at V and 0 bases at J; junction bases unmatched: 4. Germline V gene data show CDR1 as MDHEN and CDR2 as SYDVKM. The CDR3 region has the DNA TGTGCCAGCAGTTTATGGGGGACAGGTTTCTCCTACGAGCAGTACTTC. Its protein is CASSLWGTGFSYEQYF. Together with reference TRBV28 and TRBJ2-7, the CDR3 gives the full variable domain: DVKVTQSSRYLVKRTGEKVFLECVQDMDHENMFWYRQDPGLGLRLIYFSYDVKMKEKGDIPEGYSVSREKKERFSLILESASTNQTSMYLCASSLWGTGFSYEQYFGPGTRLTVT.

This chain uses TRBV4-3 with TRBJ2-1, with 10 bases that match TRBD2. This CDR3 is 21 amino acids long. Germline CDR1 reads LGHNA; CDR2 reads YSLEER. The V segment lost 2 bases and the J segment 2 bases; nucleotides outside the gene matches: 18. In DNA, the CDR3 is TGCGCCAGCAGCCAAATCCCGGACTCTAGCGGGAGACGGAATCCCTACAATGAGCAGTTCTTC. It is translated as CASSQIPDSSGRRNPYNEQFF.

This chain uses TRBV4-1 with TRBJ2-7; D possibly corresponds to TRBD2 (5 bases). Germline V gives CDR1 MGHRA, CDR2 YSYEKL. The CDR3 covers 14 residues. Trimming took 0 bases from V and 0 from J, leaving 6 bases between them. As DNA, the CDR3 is TGCGCCAGCAGCCAAGAACTAGACTCCTACGAGCAGTACTTC. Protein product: CASSQELDSYEQYF.

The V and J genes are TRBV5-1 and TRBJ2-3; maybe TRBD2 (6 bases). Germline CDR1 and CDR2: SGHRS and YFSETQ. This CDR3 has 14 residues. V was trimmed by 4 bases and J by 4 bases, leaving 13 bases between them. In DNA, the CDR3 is TGCGCCAGCAGCCCGAGGGAGGCCCCAGATACGCAGTATTTT. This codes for CASSPREAPDTQYF.

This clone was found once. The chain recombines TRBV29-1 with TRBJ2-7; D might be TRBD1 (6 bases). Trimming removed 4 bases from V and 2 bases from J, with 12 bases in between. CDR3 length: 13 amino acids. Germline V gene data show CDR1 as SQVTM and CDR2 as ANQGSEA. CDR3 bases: TGCAGCGTTGCGAACAGGGCTACCTACGAGCAGTACTTC. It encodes CSVANRATYEQYF.

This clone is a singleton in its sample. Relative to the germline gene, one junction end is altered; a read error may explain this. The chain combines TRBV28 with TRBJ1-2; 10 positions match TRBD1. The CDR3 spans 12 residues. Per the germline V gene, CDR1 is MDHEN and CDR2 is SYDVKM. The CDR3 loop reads CAGGGQGTPQAF. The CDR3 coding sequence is TGTGCCGGAGGGGGACAGGGGACTCCCCAAGCCTTC.

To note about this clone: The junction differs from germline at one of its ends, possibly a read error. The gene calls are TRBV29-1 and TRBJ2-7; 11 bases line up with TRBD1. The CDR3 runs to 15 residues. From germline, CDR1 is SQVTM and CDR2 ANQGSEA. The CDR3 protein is CGVRGPDRGHYEQYF. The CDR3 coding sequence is TGCGGCGTTCGAGGACCGGACAGGGGGCACTACGAGCAGTACTTC.

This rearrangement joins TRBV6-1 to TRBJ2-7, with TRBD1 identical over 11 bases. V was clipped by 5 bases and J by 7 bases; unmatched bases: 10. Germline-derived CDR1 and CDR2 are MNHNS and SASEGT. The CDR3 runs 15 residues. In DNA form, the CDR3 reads TGTGCCAGCAGTCCCAGCGGACAGGGGGCAGGAGAGCAGTACTTC. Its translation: CASSPSGQGAGEQYF.

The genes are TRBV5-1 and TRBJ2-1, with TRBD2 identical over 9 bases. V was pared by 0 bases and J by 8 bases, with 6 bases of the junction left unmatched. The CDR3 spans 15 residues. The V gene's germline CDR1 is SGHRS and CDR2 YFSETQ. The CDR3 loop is CASSLGPSGIHEQFF. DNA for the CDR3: TGCGCCAGCAGCTTGGGGCCTAGCGGGATACATGAGCAGTTCTTC.

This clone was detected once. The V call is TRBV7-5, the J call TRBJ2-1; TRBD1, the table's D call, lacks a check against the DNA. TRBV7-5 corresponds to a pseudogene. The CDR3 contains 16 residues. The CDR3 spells CVRSSYKGVSYNEQFF. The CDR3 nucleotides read TGTGTCAGAAGCTCCTACAAGGGGGTTTCCTACAATGAGCAGTTCTTC.